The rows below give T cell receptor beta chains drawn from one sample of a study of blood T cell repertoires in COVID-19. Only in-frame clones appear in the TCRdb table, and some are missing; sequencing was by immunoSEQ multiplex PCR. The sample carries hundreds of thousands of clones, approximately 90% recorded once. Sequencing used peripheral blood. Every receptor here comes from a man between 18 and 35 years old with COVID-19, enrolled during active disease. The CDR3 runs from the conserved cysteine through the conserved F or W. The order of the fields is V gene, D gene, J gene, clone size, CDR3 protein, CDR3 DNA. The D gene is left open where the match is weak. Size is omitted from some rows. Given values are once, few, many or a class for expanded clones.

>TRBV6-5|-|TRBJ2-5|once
CASARDLTVETQYF
TGTGCCAGTGCCCGGGACTTGACTGTGGAGACCCAGTACTTC
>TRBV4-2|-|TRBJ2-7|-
CASSQEALAYEQYF
TGTGCCAGCAGCCAAGAGGCTCTAGCCTACGAGCAGTACTTC
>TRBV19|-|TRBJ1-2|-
CASSAPGQFYGYTF
TGTGCCAGTAGTGCGCCGGGACAATTCTATGGCTACACCTTC
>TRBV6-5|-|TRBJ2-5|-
CASSLLASQETQYF
TGTGCCAGCAGTTTATTAGCTTCCCAAGAGACCCAGTACTTC
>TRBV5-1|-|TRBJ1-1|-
CASSLFEGGGTEAFF
TGCGCCAGCAGCTTGTTTGAGGGCGGGGGGACTGAAGCTTTCTTT
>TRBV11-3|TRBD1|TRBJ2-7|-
CASRRQGAGGYEQYF
TGTGCCAGCAGGAGACAGGGTGCGGGTGGCTACGAGCAGTACTTC
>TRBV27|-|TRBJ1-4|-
CASSPTLQSPGKLFF
TGTGCCAGCAGTCCCACACTCCAATCGCCAGGAAAACTGTTTTTT
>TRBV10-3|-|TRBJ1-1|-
CAISKIGENTEAFF
TGTGCCATCAGCAAGATAGGGGAGAACACTGAAGCTTTCTTT
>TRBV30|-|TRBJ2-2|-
CAWSIGLTGELFF
TGTGCCTGGAGTATTGGACTTACCGGGGAGCTGTTTTTT
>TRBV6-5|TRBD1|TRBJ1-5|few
CASRRTGKEPQHF
TGTGCCAGCAGGAGGACAGGGAAGGAGCCCCAGCATTTT
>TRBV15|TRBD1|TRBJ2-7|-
CATSGDRGAYEQYF
TGTGCCACCAGCGGGGACAGGGGGGCCTACGAGCAGTACTTC
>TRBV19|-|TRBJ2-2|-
CASSKQNTGELFF
TGTGCCAGTAGTAAACAGAACACCGGGGAGCTGTTTTTT
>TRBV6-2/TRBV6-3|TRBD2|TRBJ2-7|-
CASSPGGASEQYF
TGTGCCAGCAGTCCGGGAGGCGCTTCCGAGCAGTACTTC
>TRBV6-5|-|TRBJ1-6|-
CASSYRESNSPLHF
TGTGCCAGCAGTTACCGGGAATCTAATTCACCCCTCCACTTT
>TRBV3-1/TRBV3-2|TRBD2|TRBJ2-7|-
CASSYMSSGRVRYEQYF
TGTGCCAGCAGCTATATGTCTAGCGGGAGAGTAAGGTACGAGCAGTACTTC
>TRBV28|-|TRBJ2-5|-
CASSGSSRVETQYF
TGTGCCAGCAGTGGATCCTCCCGGGTAGAGACCCAGTACTTC
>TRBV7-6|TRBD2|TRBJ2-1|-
CASSLVYGTRVNEQFF
TGTGCCAGCAGCTTAGTTTATGGGACTAGAGTGAATGAGCAGTTCTTC
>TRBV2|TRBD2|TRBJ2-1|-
CASGKTSGYNEQFF
TGTGCCAGCGGGAAGACTAGCGGCTACAATGAGCAGTTCTTC
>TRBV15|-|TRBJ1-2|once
CATSRDQTADYGYTF
TGTGCCACCAGCAGAGATCAGACCGCGGACTATGGCTACACCTTC
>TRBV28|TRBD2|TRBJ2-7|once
CASSLPWGEGRYEQYF
TGTGCCAGCAGTCTCCCGTGGGGGGAGGGGAGGTACGAGCAGTACTTC
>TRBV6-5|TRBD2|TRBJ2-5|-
CASRSGTSGSETQYF
TGTGCCAGCAGGTCCGGGACTAGCGGGAGCGAGACCCAGTACTTC
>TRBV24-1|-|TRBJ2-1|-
CATSGSGAYNEQFF
TGTGCCACCAGTGGCAGCGGAGCCTACAATGAGCAGTTCTTC
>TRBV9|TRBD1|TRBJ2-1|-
CASSVATGGVFEQFF
TGTGCCAGCAGCGTAGCGACAGGGGGCGTTTTTGAGCAGTTCTTC
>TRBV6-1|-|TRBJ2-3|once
CASSEAGGPSTDTQYF
TGTGCCAGCAGTGAAGCGGGGGGACCTAGCACAGATACGCAGTATTTT
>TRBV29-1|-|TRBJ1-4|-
CSVANRVNEKLFF
TGCAGCGTCGCAAACAGGGTAAATGAAAAACTGTTTTTT
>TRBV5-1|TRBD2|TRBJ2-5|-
CASSLQRGGQETQYF
TGCGCCAGCAGCTTGCAGCGGGGGGGCCAAGAGACCCAGTACTTC
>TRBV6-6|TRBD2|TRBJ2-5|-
CASRGPGLVETQYF
TGTGCCAGCAGGGGACCGGGACTAGTAGAGACCCAGTACTTC
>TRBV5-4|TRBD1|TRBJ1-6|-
CASSIDRATNSPLHF
TGTGCCAGCAGCATCGACAGGGCGACGAATTCACCCCTCCACTTT
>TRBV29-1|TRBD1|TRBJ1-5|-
CSVSGGAGNQPQHF
TGCAGCGTTTCAGGGGGAGCTGGCAATCAGCCCCAGCATTTT
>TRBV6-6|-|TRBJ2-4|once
CASSYWGAGTKNIQYF
TGTGCCAGCAGTTACTGGGGCGCTGGAACCAAAAACATTCAGTACTTC
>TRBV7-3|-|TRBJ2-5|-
CASSLMAGRAETQYF
TGTGCCAGCAGCTTAATGGCAGGGCGCGCTGAGACCCAGTACTTC
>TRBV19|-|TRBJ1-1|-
CASRDKTEMLDTEAFF
TGTGCCAGCCGGGACAAAACGGAGATGTTGGACACTGAAGCTTTCTTT
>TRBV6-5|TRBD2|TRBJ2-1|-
CASSTASGRNEQFF
TGTGCCAGCAGTACGGCTAGCGGTCGAAATGAGCAGTTCTTC
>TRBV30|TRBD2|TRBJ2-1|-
CAWSVIARGTSGRSSYNEQFF
TGTGCCTGGAGTGTCATTGCCCGGGGGACTAGCGGGAGGAGCTCCTACAATGAGCAGTTCTTC
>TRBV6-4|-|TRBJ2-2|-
CASSVFLLVRRGNNTGELFF
TGTGCCAGCAGTGTCTTTCTATTGGTAAGGCGGGGAAACAACACCGGGGAGCTGTTTTTT
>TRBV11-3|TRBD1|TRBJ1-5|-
CASSLGTDQPQHF
TGTGCCAGCAGCCTGGGGACAGATCAGCCCCAGCATTTT
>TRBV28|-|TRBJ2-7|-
CASSFSDSYEQYF
TGTGCCAGCAGTTTCAGTGACTCCTACGAGCAGTACTTC
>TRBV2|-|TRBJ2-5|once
CASSEFSDQETQYF
TGTGCCAGCAGTGAGTTTTCAGACCAAGAGACCCAGTACTTC
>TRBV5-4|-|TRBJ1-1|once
CASSLVLNTEAFF
TGTGCCAGCAGCTTGGTCCTTAACACTGAAGCTTTCTTT
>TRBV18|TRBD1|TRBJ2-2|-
CASSPQSSRTGAGELFF
TGTGCCAGCTCACCACAATCTAGCAGGACAGGGGCCGGGGAGCTGTTTTTT
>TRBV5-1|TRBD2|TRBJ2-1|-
CASSYSGGAGNEQFF
TGCGCCAGCAGCTATAGCGGGGGGGCGGGAAATGAGCAGTTCTTC
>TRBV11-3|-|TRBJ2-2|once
CASSSLSGELFF
TGTGCCAGCAGCTCGTTATCCGGGGAGCTGTTTTTT
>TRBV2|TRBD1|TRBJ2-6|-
CASRGDRGGSGANVLTF
TGTGCCAGCAGGGGGGACAGGGGAGGATCTGGGGCCAACGTCCTGACTTTC
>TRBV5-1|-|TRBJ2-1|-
CASSESSYNEQFF
TGCGCCAGCTCGGAGAGCTCCTACAATGAGCAGTTCTTC